This T cell receptor beta chain was recovered during a study of monozygotic twins with inflammatory bowel disease. Reprocessing the 5' RACE reads, TCRdb reports a single entry for every CDR3 protein and omits DNA. Listed are about 300,000 distinct CDR3 sequences; approximately 5.9% falls within the top ten. The germline V gene encodes CDR1 SGHRS and CDR2 YFSETQ. The CDR3 length is 14 residues. This TCR was recovered from a human donor with ulcerative colitis or Crohn's disease, or a healthy co-twin of an affected twin (not recorded which). The chain has TRBV5-1 and TRBJ1-3. Sequenced: blood. This CDR3 is CASSDLGSGNTIYF. The whole variable domain, remainder taken from reference TRBV5-1 and TRBJ1-3, is KAGVTQTPRYLIKTRGQQVTLSCSPISGHRSVSWYQQTPGQGLQFLFEYFSETQRNKGNFPGRFSGRQFSNSRSEMNVSTLELGDSALYLCASSDLGSGNTIYFGEGSWLTVV.